Shown below are 23 T cell receptor beta chains from a single sample sequenced in a study of cytomegalovirus exposure and HLA in healthy donors. PCR employed 60 Vbeta and 13 Jbeta primers. Method: immunoSEQ multiplex PCR; TCRdb's copy keeps in-frame clones and lacks some. The sample lists tens of thousands of clones, around 66% occurring once. Material: PBMCs. These receptors came from a male donor in good health and CMV-seropositive.

This chain uses TRBV7-2 with TRBJ2-1; 12 bases match TRBD2. V lost 5 bases and J lost 8; bases outside the gene matches: 4. CDR1 SGHTA and CDR2 FQGNSA come from the germline V gene. The CDR3 totals 14 residues. CDR3 coding DNA: TGTGCCAGCAGCACGTCTAGCGGGGGGGATGAGCAGTTCTTC. This codes for CASSTSSGGDEQFF.

The V call is TRBV7-9, the J call TRBJ1-5; 10 nucleotides match TRBD1. The CDR3 has 16 residues. V was clipped by 4 bases and J by 5 bases; unmatched bases: 8. Per the germline V gene, CDR1 is SEHNR and CDR2 is FQNEAQ (reference sequence). The chain's CDR3 is CASSYSGTGDYQPQHF. The CDR3 DNA reads as TGTGCCAGCAGCTATTCCGGGACAGGGGACTATCAGCCCCAGCATTTT.

This chain uses TRBV27 with TRBJ2-5; TRBD1 is a possible D gene (6 bases). The germline V and J ends were trimmed by 2 bases and 2 bases, with 12 bases remaining between them. The CDR3 contains 15 residues. CDR1 and CDR2 (germline): MNHEY, SMNVEV (reference sequence). CDR3 region: CASSLMWGQQETQYF. The CDR3, as DNA: TGTGCCAGCAGTTTAATGTGGGGGCAGCAAGAGACCCAGTACTTC.

The rearrangement joins TRBV19 to TRBJ2-4; 8 bases are shared with TRBD2. The CDR3 covers 15 residues. The ends lost 1 base at V and 2 bases at J; junction bases unmatched: 1. CDR1 and CDR2 from the germline V gene are LNHDA and SQIVND (reference sequence). Here the CDR3 reads CASSIAGGSKNIQYF. DNA of the CDR3: TGTGCCAGTAGTATAGCGGGGGGGTCCAAAAACATTCAGTACTTC. Combining the CDR3 with reference TRBV19 and TRBJ2-4 gives the whole variable domain DGGITQSPKYLFRKEGQNVTLSCEQNLNHDAMYWYRQDPGQGLRLIYYSQIVNDFQKGDIAEGYSVSREKKESFPLTVTSAQKNPTAFYLCASSIAGGSKNIQYFGAGTRLSVL.

The CDR3 DNA sequence: TGTGCCAGCAGTCCCACAGGGGACGAGCAGTACTTC. It specifies CASSPTGDEQYF. V and J are TRBV11-2 and TRBJ2-7, with 7 bases aligning to TRBD1. This CDR3 has 12 residues. J gave up 5 bases and V 6 bases, and 4 bases lay outside the gene matches. Looked up from germline, CDR1 is SGHAT and CDR2 is FQNNGV. Complete variable domain (other parts from reference TRBV11-2 and TRBJ2-7): EAGVAQSPRYKIIEKRQSVAFWCNPISGHATLYWYQQILGQGPKLLIQFQNNGVVDDSQLPKDRFSAERLKGVDSTLKIQPAKLEDSAVYLCASSPTGDEQYFGPGTRLTVT.

This clone was observed a few times. V gene TRBV30 combines with J gene TRBJ1-1; D is ambiguous. CDR1 GTSNPN and CDR2 SVGIG come from the germline V gene (reference sequence). V was clipped by 0 bases and J by 0 bases, with 5 bases between them. The length of the CDR3 is 13 residues. CDR3 sequence reads: CAWSVLLNTEAFF. The CDR3 region has the DNA TGTGCCTGGAGTGTCCTGTTGAACACTGAAGCTTTCTTT.

This clone has a handful of counts. A much larger clone is a single base away; this may be a read error. This chain joins TRBV30 and TRBJ2-7; D remains unclear. TRBJ2-1 explains the end of the DNA better; the J call may be wrong. The germline V gene has CDR1 GTSNPN and CDR2 SVGIG (reference sequence). There are 12 residues in the CDR3. The CDR3 protein is CAWTHYSYEQFF. CDR3 coding DNA: TGTGCCTGGACCCACTACTCCTACGAGCAGTTCTTC.

The V gene is TRBV7-2, the J gene TRBJ1-1; D not certain. V was cut by 4 bases and J by 6 bases, with 9 bases left in between. The CDR3 loop spans 12 amino acids. Germline CDR1 SGHTA, CDR2 FQGNSA. The CDR3 DNA follows: TGTGCCAGCAGCTCTCGCGGATCTGAAGCTTTCTTT. Protein product: CASSSRGSEAFF.

V and J are TRBV11-3 and TRBJ2-3; 7 bases fit TRBD1. CDR3 size: 16 residues. V trimming: 1 base; J trimming: 4 bases; junction bases outside the gene matches: 8. The germline gives CDR1 SGHNT, CDR2 YENEEA. CDR3 in DNA: TGTGCCAGCAGCTTAGGAGGGGGCCTCAGCGCAGATACGCAGTATTTT. Residues: CASSLGGGLSADTQYF.

For the CDR3, the DNA is TGTGCTAGTGGTTTGGGGGGCCTTAACTATGGCTACACCTTC. This gives the protein CASGLGGLNYGYTF. The chain has TRBV12-5 and TRBJ1-2; perhaps TRBD1 as D (5 bases). CDR1 LGHNT and CDR2 FRNRAP come from the germline V gene. V was pared by 1 base and J by 1 base, with 7 bases between. The CDR3 has 14 residues.

V and J are TRBV7-6 and TRBJ2-1, with 7 bases aligning to TRBD2. This CDR3 has 16 residues. Looked up from germline, CDR1 is SGHVS and CDR2 is FNYEAQ. V lost 0 bases, J lost 7 bases, and 9 bases stayed unmatched. The CDR3 region has the DNA TGTGCCAGCAGCTTAGCGCAGTCCCACGGGGGGAATGAGCAGTTCTTC. This sequence encodes CASSLAQSHGGNEQFF.

This sequence joins TRBV9 and TRBJ1-4; D is perhaps TRBD1 (5 bases). CDR1 and CDR2 (germline): SGDLS, YYNGEE. Deletions cut 5 bases from V and 0 bases from J, with 8 bases between. The CDR3 totals 14 residues. CDR3 in amino acids: CASSGATTNEKLFF. The DNA for the CDR3 is TGTGCCAGCAGTGGGGCAACAACTAATGAAAAACTGTTTTTT.

There are a few counts of this clone. The V and J genes are TRBV7-8 and TRBJ2-7; TRBD2 is a possible D gene (5 bases). Germline V gene data show CDR1 as SGHVS and CDR2 as FQNEAQ. This CDR3 region has 16 residues. V was clipped by 10 bases and J by 3 bases, with 25 bases between them. Here the CDR3 DNA reads TGTGCCACCCAGCTTACGTCAGGCGGGTCCGGCTACGAGCAGTACTTC. Its translation: CATQLTSGGSGYEQYF.

The gene calls are TRBV18 and TRBJ1-4, with D possibly matching TRBD1 (6 bases). V lost 2 bases, J lost 7 bases, and 14 bases lay in between. The germline CDR1 and CDR2 sequences are KGHSH and LQKENI. The CDR3 sequence is 15 residues long. The CDR3, as DNA: TGTGCCAGCTCACCATCAGGGTCAGGGGTTGAAAAACTGTTTTTT. It codes for CASSPSGSGVEKLFF.

The chain uses TRBV5-1 and TRBJ1-3, with a weak D call TRBD1 (6 bases). In germline, CDR1 is SGHRS, CDR2 YFSETQ. V lost 1 base and J lost 3, with 14 bases in between. CDR3 length: 16 residues. The CDR3 is CASSLTGRVGGNTIYF. The CDR3 nucleotides are TGCGCCAGCAGCTTGACAGGGAGGGTCGGTGGAAACACCATATATTTT.

This chain connects TRBV6-4 to TRBJ1-1; perhaps TRBD1 as D (6 bases). Trimming left V 3 bases short and J 11 bases short, with 16 bases between. The CDR3 has 13 residues. From germline, CDR1 is MRHNA and CDR2 SNTAGT. CDR3 sequence reads: CASSEYGGARAFF. The DNA for the CDR3 is TGTGCCAGCAGTGAATATGGGGGGGCCAGGGCTTTCTTT.

This clone was observed a handful of times. This rearrangement joins TRBV27 to TRBJ1-2, with a possible D match to TRBD1 (6 bases). Trimming stripped 0 bases from V and 0 bases from J, with 8 bases between. Germline lookup yields CDR1 MNHEY and CDR2 SMNVEV (reference sequence). The CDR3 contains 15 residues. The CDR3 sequence is CASSLSGQPNYGYTF. CDR3 in DNA: TGTGCCAGCAGTTTATCGGGACAACCTAACTATGGCTACACCTTC.

The chain combines TRBV18 with TRBJ1-5, with 9 bases identical to TRBD1. The germline CDR1 and CDR2 sequences are KGHSH and LQKENI. Trimming took 3 bases from V and 4 from J; bases not matched to a gene: 7. The CDR3 loop spans 16 amino acids. The CDR3 is CASSPGQGFPNQPQHF. The CDR3, as DNA: TGTGCCAGCTCACCGGGACAGGGATTTCCAAATCAGCCCCAGCATTTT. The full variable domain, completed using reference TRBV18 and TRBJ1-5, is NAGVMQNPRHLVRRRGQEARLRCSPMKGHSHVYWYRQLPEEGLKFMVYLQKENIIDESGMPKERFSAEFPKEGPSILRIQQVVRGDSAAYFCASSPGQGFPNQPQHFGDGTRLSIL.

This clone was counted between two and nine times. This rearrangement joins TRBV30 to TRBJ1-3, with TRBD1 matching 7 bases. The CDR3 spans 17 residues. Losses at the gene ends were 3 bases for V and 3 bases for J; bases not matched to a gene: 14. Germline values: CDR1 GTSNPN, CDR2 SVGIG (reference sequence). The CDR3 sequence: CAWSETGSLLRGNTIYF. CDR3 sequence (DNA): TGTGCCTGGAGCGAGACAGGGTCCCTTCTTCGTGGAAACACCATATATTTT.

The chain has TRBV5-6 and TRBJ1-1; 8 nucleotides agree with TRBD1. The CDR3 runs 16 residues. V shed 0 bases and J 4 bases; nucleotides not matched to a gene: 8. Germline values: CDR1 SGHDT, CDR2 YYEEEE. CDR3 in amino acids: CASSLAPGGSRTEAFF. The CDR3 DNA follows: TGTGCCAGCAGCTTGGCTCCAGGGGGCTCGCGCACTGAAGCTTTCTTT.

In its sample, this clone was seen a few times. The genes are TRBV11-2 and TRBJ1-4, with 8 bases matching TRBD1. V was pared by 5 bases and J by 8 bases, with 7 bases of the junction left unmatched. The CDR3 has 14 residues. The germline gives CDR1 SGHAT, CDR2 FQNNGV. The CDR3 loop is CASSPGQGGEKLFF. CDR3 bases: TGTGCCAGCAGCCCTGGACAGGGAGGGGAAAAACTGTTTTTT.

V gene TRBV7-6 combines with J gene TRBJ2-4, with 7 bases that match TRBD2. Unmatched junction bases numbered 8, after V lost 5 bases and J lost 4 bases. The CDR3 runs to 15 residues. The germline gives CDR1 SGHVS, CDR2 FNYEAQ. The DNA of the CDR3 is TGTGCCAGCAGCCCTACGAGGACTAGTAAAAACATTCAGTACTTC. This translates into CASSPTRTSKNIQYF.

This clone was counted between two and nine times. The genes are TRBV10-3 and TRBJ1-1; no clear D gene. There are 13 residues in the CDR3. Trimming cost V 5 bases and J 2 bases, with 9 bases left between them. CDR1 and CDR2 from the germline V gene are ENHRY and SYGVKD. The CDR3 DNA reads TGTGCCATCAGTCAGGACTCCAACACTGAAGCTTTCTTT. Its translation is CAISQDSNTEAFF.